Below are 24 T cell receptor beta chains sequenced from a single sample in a study of blood T cell repertoires in COVID-19. Assay used: immunoSEQ multiplex PCR; TCRdb lists only in-frame clones, some missing. The table shows about 380,000 clones, with more than 70% occurring only once. Sequencing was performed on peripheral blood. These receptors were taken from a man aged 35 to 55 with acute or convalescent COVID-19.

J is TRBJ2-1 and V is TRBV7-8; D is perhaps TRBD2 (6 bases). Germline V gene sequence: CDR1 SGHVS, CDR2 FQNEAQ. V lost 2 bases and J lost 7, with 12 bases in between. CDR3 size: 14 residues. The CDR3 loop reads CASSLSLAGNEQFF. The CDR3 nucleotides read TGTGCCAGCAGCTTATCACTAGCAGGGAATGAGCAGTTCTTC.

The CDR3 sequence: CASSPRRQETQYF. The DNA for the CDR3 is TGTGCCAGCTCACCCAGGCGACAAGAGACCCAGTACTTC. The chain uses TRBV18 and TRBJ2-5; D is ambiguous. Between the trimmed V and J ends, which lost 3 bases and 2 bases, there was a span of 7 bases. CDR1 and CDR2 (germline): KGHSH, LQKENI. The length of the CDR3 is 13 residues.

The chain couples TRBV2 to TRBJ2-3; TRBD2 might be the D (6 bases). Deletions cut 6 bases from V and 6 bases from J, with 13 bases between. Germline CDR1 reads SNHLY; CDR2 reads FYNNEI. The CDR3 covers 13 residues. The DNA of the CDR3 is TGTGCCAGCAGCCCCCTACTAGCCGATACGCAGTATTTT. This translates into CASSPLLADTQYF.

This chain links TRBV7-9 with TRBJ1-1, with D unresolved. The CDR3 length is 14 residues. Trimming left V 5 bases short and J 5 bases short, with 15 bases between. Germline CDR1 reads SEHNR; CDR2 reads FQNEAQ (reference sequence). The DNA of the CDR3 is TGTGCCAGCAGCGCAGAGCGGGGTGGGACTGAAGCTTTCTTT. It encodes CASSAERGGTEAFF.

The chain recombines TRBV4-1 with TRBJ2-7; D call uncertain. CDR1 is MGHRA and CDR2 is YSYEKL in the germline V gene. CDR3 length: 16 residues. Between the trimmed V and J ends, which lost 0 bases and 4 bases, there was a span of 16 bases. The CDR3 here is CASSQDPRSNKYEQYF. In nucleotides, the CDR3 is TGCGCCAGCAGCCAAGACCCACGAAGCAATAAATACGAGCAGTACTTC.

The chain combines TRBV3-1 (or the pseudogene TRBV3-2) with TRBJ1-1; tentative D call: TRBD1 (6 bases). Between the trimmed V and J ends, which lost 4 bases and 11 bases, there was a span of 14 bases. Per germline, CDR1 LGHDT and CDR2 YNNKEL (reference sequence). The CDR3 has 12 amino acids. CDR3 residues: CASSLVTGSAFF. In DNA form, the CDR3 reads TGTGCCAGCAGCCTAGTCACAGGGTCGGCTTTCTTT.

The J gene is TRBJ2-5, the V gene TRBV7-6; no definite D call. Trimming pared 3 bases from V and 5 bases from J, leaving 19 bases between. Germline V gives CDR1 SGHVS, CDR2 FNYEAQ. This CDR3 comprises 16 residues. CDR3 region: CASSLPPGSDLETQYF. CDR3 in DNA: TGTGCCAGCAGCTTGCCGCCAGGTTCCGACCTGGAGACCCAGTACTTC.

V usage is TRBV15 and J usage is TRBJ2-1, with TRBD2 matching 7 bases. Germline CDR1 LNHNV, CDR2 YYDKDF (reference sequence). The CDR3 has 15 amino acids. Germline trimming cut 0 bases from V and 11 bases from J; bases unmatched to any gene: 10. CDR3 coding DNA: TGTGCCACCAGCAGAGATTTAAGCGGGGTAATGAAGCAGTTCTTC. It translates to CATSRDLSGVMKQFF.

The CDR3 region is CSASRTYEQYF. The DNA for the CDR3 is TGCAGTGCTAGCAGGACCTACGAGCAGTACTTC. The chain couples TRBV20-1 to TRBJ2-7; unclear D gene. CDR1 and CDR2 (germline): DFQATT, SNEGSKA (reference sequence). Trimming stripped 3 bases from V and 2 bases from J, with 5 bases between. The CDR3 runs 11 residues.

V and J are TRBV7-2 and TRBJ1-1; TRBD1 agrees at 7 bases. CDR3 length equals 15 residues. In germline, CDR1 is SGHTA, CDR2 FQGNSA. Trimming cost V 5 bases and J 3 bases; bases outside gene matches: 9. CDR3 loop: CASSQKDQGDTEAFF. DNA of the CDR3: TGTGCCAGCAGCCAAAAAGATCAGGGGGACACTGAAGCTTTCTTT.

This chain uses TRBV28 with TRBJ1-5, with 7 nucleotides matching TRBD1. Trimming cost V 1 base and J 2 bases; bases outside gene matches: 2. This CDR3 is 15 amino acids long. From germline, CDR1 is MDHEN and CDR2 SYDVKM. Written as DNA, the CDR3 is TGTGCCAGCAGTTTATTTGACAGGGGCAATCAGCCCCAGCATTTT. Encoded protein: CASSLFDRGNQPQHF.

The V gene is TRBV9, the J gene TRBJ2-1; D not certain. Trimming pared 0 bases from V and 9 bases from J, leaving 16 bases between. Germline V gene data show CDR1 as SGDLS and CDR2 as YYNGEE. CDR3 length: 15 residues. The CDR3, as DNA: TGTGCCAGCAGCGTAGCGGCAGGCCTCGTTGGTGAGCAGTTCTTC. It specifies CASSVAAGLVGEQFF.

The chain recombines TRBV5-1 with TRBJ2-7, with 9 bases lining up with TRBD2. After removal of 5 bases from V and 3 bases from J, the junction contained 3 bases not matched to a gene. The CDR3 spans 13 residues. Germline CDR1 is SGHRS and CDR2 is YFSETQ. CDR3 bases: TGCGCCAGCAGAAAGACTAGCGGCTACGAGCAGTACTTC. The encoded protein is CASRKTSGYEQYF.

CDR3 in amino acids: CASSNSRAGMRNSPLHF. CDR3 coding DNA: TGTGCCAGTAGTAATTCTCGGGCGGGAATGAGGAATTCACCCCTCCACTTT. V gene TRBV19 combines with J gene TRBJ1-6; the D is unclear. The length of the CDR3 is 17 residues. Trimming took 4 bases from V and 7 from J, leaving 20 bases between them. CDR1 is LNHDA, CDR2 SQIVND, per germline (reference sequence).

This sequence joins TRBV6-2 or TRBV6-3 and TRBJ2-2; the match to TRBD2 covers 13 bases. The CDR3 is 16 residues long. The germline V gene has CDR1 MNHEY and CDR2 SVGEGT. Losses at the gene ends were 6 bases for V and 3 bases for J; bases not matched to a gene: 4. CDR3 sequence (DNA): TGTGCCAGCAGCCGGGGACTAGCGGGGTACACCGGGGAGCTGTTTTTT. Protein sequence: CASSRGLAGYTGELFF.

This rearrangement joins TRBV24-1 to TRBJ1-2; D remains ambiguous. V lost 4 bases, J lost 1 base, and 12 bases lay in between. CDR1 is KGHDR, CDR2 SFDVKD, per germline. The CDR3 has 15 amino acids. This CDR3 is CATSDPGRDNYGYTF. DNA for the CDR3: TGTGCCACCAGTGACCCTGGACGGGATAACTATGGCTACACCTTC.

This chain links TRBV2 with TRBJ2-1, with 13 positions matching TRBD2. The CDR3 spans 17 residues. CDR1 is SNHLY and CDR2 is FYNNEI in the germline V gene. J gave up 9 bases and V 3 bases, and 11 bases lay outside the gene matches. CDR3 in amino acids: CASSDDQTSGRGGEQFF. The CDR3 DNA follows: TGTGCCAGCAGTGATGATCAAACTAGCGGGAGGGGTGGTGAGCAGTTCTTC.

The V and J genes are TRBV6-1 and TRBJ2-1; perhaps TRBD1 as D (7 bases). The CDR3 runs 17 residues. Trimming took 2 bases from V and 2 from J, leaving 16 bases between them. Germline CDR1 MNHNS, CDR2 SASEGT. CDR3 amino acids: CASSESRLGQAYNEQFF. CDR3 DNA: TGTGCCAGCAGTGAAAGCAGACTAGGACAGGCCTACAATGAGCAGTTCTTC.

This chain links TRBV11-2 with TRBJ2-1, with TRBD2 as a possible D gene (6 bases). V shed 3 bases and J shed 5 bases, with 20 bases lying between them. The CDR3 totals 17 residues. Germline values: CDR1 SGHAT, CDR2 FQNNGV. CDR3 region: CASSLSGGWDGHNEQFF. The CDR3, as DNA: TGTGCCAGCAGCTTGTCAGGAGGGTGGGACGGGCACAATGAGCAGTTCTTC. The entire variable domain, with the rest obtained from reference TRBV11-2 and TRBJ2-1, is as follows: EAGVAQSPRYKIIEKRQSVAFWCNPISGHATLYWYQQILGQGPKLLIQFQNNGVVDDSQLPKDRFSAERLKGVDSTLKIQPAKLEDSAVYLCASSLSGGWDGHNEQFFGPGTRLTVL.

The rearrangement joins TRBV5-3 to TRBJ2-4; 12 nucleotides agree with TRBD2. TRBV5-3 is marked as an open reading frame, function uncertain. The CDR3 is 19 residues long. Trimming took 4 bases from V and 0 from J; bases not matched to a gene: 11. This CDR3 reads CARSIRTSGEPLAKNIQYF. In nucleotides, the CDR3 is TGTGCCAGAAGCATTAGGACTAGCGGGGAACCTCTAGCCAAAAACATTCAGTACTTC.

The V gene is TRBV6-5, the J gene TRBJ2-7; 14 bases agree with TRBD2. This CDR3 is 15 amino acids long. With V trimmed by 7 bases and J by 4 bases, 6 bases remained unmatched. Germline assignment: CDR1 MNHEY and CDR2 SVGAGI. CDR3 sequence reads: CASNGLAGGIYEQYF. CDR3 coding DNA: TGTGCCAGCAACGGACTAGCGGGAGGAATTTACGAGCAGTACTTC.

The chain has TRBV2 and TRBJ2-5; D is unclear. Germline values: CDR1 SNHLY, CDR2 FYNNEI. With 6 bases removed from V and 5 bases from J, the gap between germline ends came to 13 bases. The CDR3 sequence is 13 residues long. The CDR3 nucleotides read TGTGCCAGCAGAGGAGAGTTTCGTGAGACCCAGTACTTC. It yields the protein CASRGEFRETQYF.

The J gene is TRBJ1-5, the V gene TRBV2, with 8 bases that match TRBD1. Germline V gene sequence: CDR1 SNHLY, CDR2 FYNNEI. Trimming cost V 8 bases and J 7 bases; bases outside gene matches: 7. The CDR3 spans 13 residues. The CDR3 coding sequence is TGTGCCAGCCTTGGACAGGGTGGACAGCCCCAGCATTTT. Translation: CASLGQGGQPQHF. Variable domain in full (rest from reference TRBV2 and TRBJ1-5): EPEVTQTPSHQVTQMGQEVILRCVPISNHLYFYWYRQILGQKVEFLVSFYNNEISEKSEIFDDQFSVERPDGSNFTLKIRSTKLEDSAMYFCASLGQGGQPQHFGDGTRLSIL.

The chain couples TRBV6-2 or TRBV6-3 to TRBJ2-2; D gene unclear. Trimming shortened V by 0 bases and J by 1 base, and 9 bases separated the two germline ends. Germline V CDR1 and CDR2: MNHEY, SVGEGT. The CDR3 has 16 amino acids. In nucleotides, the CDR3 is TGTGCCAGCAGTTACTCTAGCCCGTTGAACACCGGGGAGCTGTTTTTT. Amino acid sequence: CASSYSSPLNTGELFF.